This T cell receptor beta chain was captured by sequencing in a study of shared clonotypes between healthy human individuals. Study outcomes and limitations: All-four-donor shared clonotypes had higher generation probabilities than non-shared clonotypes did.

V was clipped by 5 bases and J by 5 bases, with 15 bases between them. CDR1 and CDR2 from the germline V gene are LGHNA and YNFKEQ. There are 15 residues in the CDR3. TCRdb's table, derived via immunoSEQ multiplex PCR, lists solely in-frame clones and lacks some. The table includes about 1.5 million clones, 95% to 99% detected once. For this clone: Its antigen remains unidentified.

The rearrangement links TRBV4-2 to TRBJ2-2; the D gene is possibly TRBD2 (7 bases). The sequence was obtained from a man aged 25 to 40 in good health. Sequencing was carried out using naive CD4+ T cells sorted from blood. The subset is: CD45RA+ positively selected. The DNA of the CDR3 is TGTGCCAGCAGCAAAGGGGGGCGGGAGACCGGGGAGCTGTTTTTT. Amino acid sequence: CASSKGGRETGELFF.